This T cell receptor (beta chain) was sequenced during a study of blood T cells in healthy people across ages. As to this clonotype: Its antigen is undetermined.

The second PCR ran 7 to 11 cycles with a sample-barcoded 5' primer and J-beta primers. One entry per CDR3 protein, called by TCRdb with MiXCR from the 5' RACE reads. In the table there are fewer than 900,000 distinct CDR3 sequences, about 40% of which are singletons. This CDR3 is 15 amino acids long. The ends were cut back, 6 bases at V and 1 base at J, with 18 bases in the middle. CDR1 is DFQATT, CDR2 SNEGSKA, per germline (reference sequence). Whole-study results and caveats: Long-lived donors had more naive CD4+ cells and higher diversity than aged donors.

The chain combines TRBV20-1 with TRBJ1-2; TRBD1 might be the D (5 bases). The sequencing input was blood. The sequence was collected from a woman in her fifties or sixties in good health. In DNA, the CDR3 is TGCAGTGCCCTGGGGACCGAGAGGAGTAACTATGGCTACACCTTC. Translating gives CSALGTERSNYGYTF.